This T cell receptor beta chain emerged from a study of technical replicates of blood from a few donors. The repertoire was sequenced with immunoSEQ multiplex PCR; TCRdb's copy has only in-frame clones and lacks some. The repertoire consists of almost 90,000 clones, with 90% to 95% occurring once and the leading ten covering roughly 0.22%. Germline V CDR1 and CDR2: WNHNN, SYGVQD (reference sequence). The CDR3 is 12 residues long. V was clipped by 8 bases and J by 7 bases; unmatched bases: 3. The chain joins TRBV10-1 to TRBJ2-5, with 11 bases fitting TRBD2. The sequenced material came from T cells isolated from PBMCs. The TCR originated in a human donor in good health. The CDR3 here is CASAGTSGTQYF. The DNA for the CDR3 is TGCGCCAGCGCCGGGACTAGCGGGACCCAGTACTTC.